Presented here are 8 T cell receptor beta chains from one specimen sequenced in a study of blood T cell repertoires in COVID-19. TCRdb's table, derived via immunoSEQ multiplex PCR, lists solely in-frame clones and lacks some. Of fewer than 250,000 clones listed, around 80% are singletons. The sequenced sample was peripheral blood. The receptors shown here come from a man between 60 and 70 years old with acute or convalescent COVID-19.

The chain employs TRBV11-2 and TRBJ2-1, with 15 bases lining up with TRBD2. Trimming took 7 bases from V and 10 from J; bases not matched to a gene: 5. The germline CDR1 and CDR2 sequences are SGHAT and FQNNGV. This CDR3 has 14 amino acids. The chain's CDR3 is CASTPGLAGGEQFF. CDR3 bases: TGTGCCAGCACCCCGGGACTAGCGGGAGGAGAGCAGTTCTTC.

This clone was seen just once. The chain uses TRBV6-5 and TRBJ1-4; D possibly corresponds to TRBD1 (5 bases). Deletions cut 4 bases from V and 13 bases from J, with 13 bases between. Germline V gene sequence: CDR1 MNHEY, CDR2 SVGAGI. The CDR3 consists of 12 residues. The CDR3 DNA follows: TGTGCCAGCAGTTCGCAGGGTATTGGACTGTTTTTT. Protein: CASSSQGIGLFF.

For the CDR3, the DNA is TGTGCCAGCAGCCCCTCGTTGAGATTCTCGGGGCGGGGGGTAGGAGGAGAGACCCAGTACTTC. Encoded protein: CASSPSLRFSGRGVGGETQYF. J is TRBJ2-5 and V is TRBV13; TRBD2 aligns across 8 bases. The CDR3 consists of 21 residues. The V segment lost 5 bases and the J segment 4 bases; nucleotides outside the gene matches: 27. Germline lookup yields CDR1 PRHDT and CDR2 FYEKMQ (reference sequence).

The V and J genes are TRBV4-3 and TRBJ1-2; D is unclear. Germline V gene lookup returns CDR1 LGHNA and CDR2 YSLEER. This CDR3 comprises 15 residues. Trimming cost V 4 bases and J 4 bases, with 16 bases left between them. CDR3 in amino acids: CASSLVVEGPYGYTF. CDR3 sequence (DNA): TGCGCCAGCAGCCTAGTGGTTGAGGGTCCCTATGGCTACACCTTC.

V usage is TRBV30 and J usage is TRBJ2-5; TRBD1 aligns across 7 bases. Losses at the gene ends were 5 bases for V and 4 bases for J; bases not matched to a gene: 16. This CDR3 comprises 16 residues. Germline V gene data show CDR1 as GTSNPN and CDR2 as SVGIG (reference sequence). CDR3 nucleotides: TGTGCCTGGGGCGATTTCCGGGACAGACAAACAGAGACCCAGTACTTC. Amino acids: CAWGDFRDRQTETQYF.

This clone rates as medium-sized. The J gene is TRBJ1-5, the V gene TRBV27; 8 bases are shared with TRBD1. Trimming removed 3 bases from V and 7 bases from J; junction bases left unmatched: 5. There are 14 residues in the CDR3. CDR1 and CDR2 (germline): MNHEY, SMNVEV (reference sequence). The CDR3 spells CASSFQGAGQPQHF. CDR3 coding DNA: TGTGCCAGCAGTTTCCAGGGGGCGGGGCAGCCCCAGCATTTT.

The chain's CDR3 is CASSSPGQGILGYTF. CDR3 DNA: TGTGCCAGCAGTTCCCCGGGACAGGGAATTCTCGGCTACACCTTC. This rearrangement joins TRBV6-6 to TRBJ1-2, with 9 bases lining up with TRBD1. The germline V gene encodes CDR1 MNHNY and CDR2 SVGAGI (reference sequence). V shed 4 bases, J shed 8 bases, and the junction held 11 bases outside the gene matches. The CDR3 consists of 15 residues.

The chain links TRBV7-2 to TRBJ2-3; no reliable D call. CDR1 is SGHTA and CDR2 is FQGNSA in the germline V gene. Trimming stripped 2 bases from V and 6 bases from J, with 9 bases between. The CDR3 runs 13 residues. The CDR3 bases are TGTGCCAGCAGCTTATCGAGAAAGGATACGCAGTATTTT. It encodes CASSLSRKDTQYF.